This is a list of T cell receptor beta chains from one sample in a study of T cell repertoires in cytomegalovirus infection. No antigens are known for them. TCRdb re-called the reads with MiXCR, one entry per CDR3 protein. The sample gives a few hundred thousand distinct CDR3 sequences, around 35% of which show up once; around a sixth is in the top ten. Sequencing was performed on cultured PBMCs, taken from culture after CMV antigen stimulation. These receptors were collected from a human donor in good health (CMV status not recorded). Some clones in this sample may be carry-over from other donors' samples. The CDR3 runs from the conserved cysteine through the conserved F or W. The order of the fields is J gene, V gene, CDR3 protein.

J gene: TRBJ2-3; V gene: TRBV7-2; CDR3 protein: CASSPLADLTDTQYF
J gene: TRBJ1-2; V gene: TRBV19; CDR3 protein: CASSTPDRVDYGYTF
J gene: TRBJ2-5; V gene: TRBV7-6; CDR3 protein: CASSPGLGKTQYF
J gene: TRBJ1-5; V gene: TRBV10-3; CDR3 protein: CAISGRTGGQPQHF
J gene: TRBJ1-2; V gene: TRBV20-1; CDR3 protein: CSARGWGGSDNYGYTF
J gene: TRBJ2-2; V gene: TRBV6-5; CDR3 protein: CASSYSSTSSTGELFF
J gene: TRBJ1-3; V gene: TRBV7-2; CDR3 protein: CASSLSGFGNTIYF
J gene: TRBJ2-3; V gene: TRBV6-2/TRBV6-3; CDR3 protein: CASSYGVGLPADTQYF
J gene: TRBJ1-5; V gene: TRBV19; CDR3 protein: CASSPPAQGVSNQPQHF
J gene: TRBJ1-6; V gene: TRBV20-1; CDR3 protein: CSASRRDSPLHF
J gene: TRBJ1-1; V gene: TRBV5-1; CDR3 protein: CASSGLTGNTEAFF
J gene: TRBJ2-1; V gene: TRBV7-2; CDR3 protein: CASSTGQGRNEQFF
J gene: TRBJ1-1; V gene: TRBV24-1; CDR3 protein: CATSVGDSPPTEAFF
J gene: TRBJ2-3; V gene: TRBV7-2; CDR3 protein: CASSLTLAGESTQYF
J gene: TRBJ1-1; V gene: TRBV10-3; CDR3 protein: CAISERQNNTEAFF
J gene: TRBJ1-2; V gene: TRBV12-3/TRBV12-4; CDR3 protein: CASSLFEEGHYGYTF
J gene: TRBJ1-5; V gene: TRBV7-2; CDR3 protein: CASSLTTGDAQPQHF
J gene: TRBJ2-1; V gene: TRBV7-2; CDR3 protein: CASSLGRINEQFF
J gene: TRBJ1-1; V gene: TRBV20-1; CDR3 protein: CSGDRGRTEAFF
J gene: TRBJ1-2; V gene: TRBV20-1; CDR3 protein: CSARDRIHYGYTF
J gene: TRBJ2-7; V gene: TRBV6-2/TRBV6-3; CDR3 protein: CASSYVEGRVLYEQYF
J gene: TRBJ1-5; V gene: TRBV29-1; CDR3 protein: CSVRTGEWEQPQHF
J gene: TRBJ2-3; V gene: TRBV7-2; CDR3 protein: CASSPGTSAHAQYF
J gene: TRBJ1-2; V gene: TRBV6-1; CDR3 protein: CASSEARSGRNYGYTF
J gene: TRBJ2-1; V gene: TRBV19; CDR3 protein: CASSIPFGRDNEQFF
J gene: TRBJ1-2; V gene: TRBV10-3; CDR3 protein: CAIKQDGGGYTF
J gene: TRBJ2-1; V gene: TRBV7-2; CDR3 protein: CASSSKWPGTGGIHPKQFF
J gene: TRBJ2-5; V gene: TRBV10-3; CDR3 protein: CAISTPGLAGQETQYF
J gene: TRBJ1-6; V gene: TRBV6-6; CDR3 protein: CASNTGDSPLHF
J gene: TRBJ2-3; V gene: TRBV23-1; CDR3 protein: CASSQSRHRWLDTQYF
J gene: TRBJ1-1; V gene: TRBV7-8; CDR3 protein: CASSLITGGNTEAFF
J gene: TRBJ2-5; V gene: TRBV10-1; CDR3 protein: CASTSPSELGETQYF
J gene: TRBJ1-5; V gene: TRBV7-2; CDR3 protein: CASSLVGAEQPQHF
J gene: TRBJ1-5; V gene: TRBV7-3; CDR3 protein: CASSSGDPGQPQHF
J gene: TRBJ1-1; V gene: TRBV12-3/TRBV12-4; CDR3 protein: CASSLAQRGIRMEEPEAFF
J gene: TRBJ2-3; V gene: TRBV28; CDR3 protein: CASRPLRSLREDTQYF
J gene: TRBJ2-3; V gene: TRBV28; CDR3 protein: CASSTGQGTDTQYF
J gene: TRBJ2-1; V gene: TRBV11-2; CDR3 protein: CARILLAGFYNEQFF
J gene: TRBJ2-4; V gene: TRBV7-9; CDR3 protein: CASSGNIQYF
J gene: TRBJ2-1; V gene: TRBV15; CDR3 protein: CATSRVVRGGKFF
J gene: TRBJ2-7; V gene: TRBV19; CDR3 protein: CASTPGPDYEQYF
J gene: TRBJ1-1; V gene: TRBV28; CDR3 protein: CASSLFPSEAFF
J gene: TRBJ2-1; V gene: TRBV23-1; CDR3 protein: CASTQPRYNEQFF
J gene: TRBJ2-5; V gene: TRBV7-6; CDR3 protein: CASSPTRTSGRETQYF
J gene: TRBJ1-2; V gene: TRBV19; CDR3 protein: CASSTDRGPSYGYTF
J gene: TRBJ1-6; V gene: TRBV6-5; CDR3 protein: CASSYSMYSSYNSPLHF
J gene: TRBJ1-6; V gene: TRBV19; CDR3 protein: CASSTGLFGGNSPLHF
J gene: TRBJ2-1; V gene: TRBV6-5; CDR3 protein: CASSHERPATYNEQFF
J gene: TRBJ2-3; V gene: TRBV12-5; CDR3 protein: CASGLTSGTEGTQYF
J gene: TRBJ2-2; V gene: TRBV12-3/TRBV12-4; CDR3 protein: CASGSGGSNTGELFF
J gene: TRBJ2-7; V gene: TRBV6-2/TRBV6-3; CDR3 protein: CASTRLAGPYEQYF
J gene: TRBJ1-1; V gene: TRBV12-3/TRBV12-4; CDR3 protein: CASRAPRNTEAFF
J gene: TRBJ2-2; V gene: TRBV11-3; CDR3 protein: CASSLEQGVTGELFF